The rows below give T cell receptor beta chains drawn from one sample of a study of cytomegalovirus exposure and HLA in healthy donors. TCRdb's table, derived via immunoSEQ multiplex PCR, lists solely in-frame clones and lacks some. The table lists more than 130,000 clones, 78% of them singletons. Source material: PBMCs. These TCRs come from a male donor in good health and CMV-seronegative. Each CDR3 is given with its conserved first and last residue.

J,V,CDR3
TRBJ1-1,TRBV5-4,CASSPLSQGRAEAFF
TRBJ2-7,TRBV5-1,CASSLADRGYEQYF
TRBJ2-3,TRBV7-2,CASSFVQGLDTQYF
TRBJ2-7,TRBV4-2,CASSRAGLAGSESYEQYF
TRBJ2-1,TRBV2,CASKSRTGSNEQFF
TRBJ1-1,TRBV5-1,CASSLGTGSEAFF
TRBJ1-1,TRBV11-2,CASSSSGGTEAFF
TRBJ1-6,TRBV5-1,CASSLGGDSPLHF
TRBJ1-1,TRBV5-1,CASSLSLARRTEAFF
TRBJ2-1,TRBV27,CASAGTGVSYNEQFF
TRBJ2-7,TRBV5-1,CASSATGYEQYF
TRBJ2-1,TRBV2,CASSLKREYNEQFF
TRBJ2-1,TRBV7-6,CASSLGASGNNEQFF
TRBJ1-5,TRBV4-2,CASSQSPRARGNQPQHF
TRBJ2-7,TRBV7-2,CASSLQYRDGQYF
TRBJ2-7,TRBV4-1,CASSQEPAGVYEQYF
TRBJ2-7,TRBV5-4,CASSFRRTGLYEQYF
TRBJ2-7,TRBV5-1,CASSWGAGQGYPEQYF
TRBJ2-5,TRBV7-9,CASSLRDNQETQYF
TRBJ2-7,TRBV5-1,CASSLGTVPYEQYF
TRBJ2-2,TRBV5-4,CASSLGLAETNTGELFF
TRBJ2-2,TRBV4-2,CASSLQSGTNTGELFF
TRBJ1-5,TRBV2,CASNQGRASNQPQHF
TRBJ2-3,TRBV29-1,CSVETSGRGADTQYF
TRBJ1-3,TRBV5-1,CASSFNLADTGNTIYF
TRBJ2-2,TRBV6-5,CASSALGGGGELFF
TRBJ1-1,TRBV7-3,CASSFTGGNTEAFF
TRBJ2-7,TRBV6-5,CASSTGGQIYEQYF
TRBJ1-1,TRBV5-4,CASSFDRGYTEAFF
TRBJ2-7,TRBV4-1,CASSPVASGYEQYF
TRBJ1-2,TRBV4-2,CASSQEGTGIGYGYTF
TRBJ1-6,TRBV7-8,CASSLPGSYNSPLHF
TRBJ1-2,TRBV27,CASSLGGGGPYGYTF
TRBJ2-5,TRBV19,CASSRSGTKNQYF
TRBJ1-5,TRBV6-6,CASSDRSPEPQHF
TRBJ1-4,TRBV30,CAWDRGAEKLFF
TRBJ1-1,TRBV5-6,CASSWGVSTEAFF
TRBJ2-1,TRBV9,CASSGRQGRNEQFF
TRBJ1-5,TRBV27,CASRRTGEGPQHF
TRBJ1-3,TRBV6-1,CASSEVAGKRGNTIYF
TRBJ2-7,TRBV30,CAWSSGGPYEQYF